This entry describes one T cell receptor beta chain. Its antigen remains unidentified. V dropped 1 base and J dropped 3 bases, with 11 bases sitting between them. The CDR3 loop spans 14 amino acids. Germline V lookup: CDR1 SGHRS, CDR2 YFSETQ. Assay: immunoSEQ multiplex PCR; the TCRdb copy retains only in-frame clones and omits some. The repertoire holds about 70,000 clones, around 80% seen once, with 4% to 6% in the top ten. This sample stems from a study of OX40 agonist ivuxolimab in advanced cancers. Study observations and caveats: With doses of 0.1-3.0 mg/kg, partial responders showed among the lowest clonal expansion.

The V and J genes are TRBV5-1 and TRBJ2-7; D call uncertain. The source was CD4+ or CD8+ T cells sorted from blood, collected in a trial of the OX40 agonist ivuxolimab. The TCR was taken from an adult with an advanced solid tumor such as melanoma, head and neck, liver or kidney cancer. The CDR3 protein is CASSLTSLVYEQYF. The CDR3 DNA sequence: TGCGCCAGCAGCTTGACGTCACTTGTCTACGAGCAGTACTTC.